This T cell receptor beta chain emerged from a study of blood T cell repertoires in COVID-19. The CDR3 covers 15 residues. V dropped 0 bases and J dropped 2; count of bases not matched to a gene: 0. Germline CDR1 SGHTA, CDR2 FQGNSA. In the original workflow: Scientists estimated how many nucleated cells there were by amplifying reference gene primers. Data came from immunoSEQ multiplex PCR; TCRdb stores just in-frame clones and leaves some out. V and J calls and clone size are given by that table; D and trimming were obtained from the DNA. The repertoire holds 240,000 or so clones, with approximately 80% as singletons.

The TCR was taken from a woman aged 80 or older with COVID-19, enrolled during active disease. This chain joins TRBV7-2 and TRBJ1-5, with 8 bases identical to TRBD1. The source material was peripheral blood. This CDR3 is CASSLAGQGNQPQHF. Written as DNA, the CDR3 is TGTGCCAGCAGCTTAGCGGGACAGGGCAATCAGCCCCAGCATTTT.